Sequencing of this T cell receptor (beta chain) was carried out in a study of beta chain features in type 1 diabetes. Findings of the study overall: When Type 1 diabetes patients were examined, their TCRB CDR3s proved moderately but significantly shorter in all four CD4+ subsets.

Only a few counts were recorded for this clone. No antigen is known for it. Trimming removed 5 bases at V and 4 bases at J, with 21 bases between. Germline V gene sequence: CDR1 SGDLS, CDR2 YYNGEE. The CDR3 has 16 residues. As every portion of the isolated RNA was reverse transcribed, the sequencing read expressed TCRB transcripts. The protocol was immunoSEQ multiplex PCR, while the TCRdb copy is restricted to in-frame clones and leaves out a portion. The profile shows fewer than 300,000 clones, about a tenth of them singletons. This receptor was obtained from a man aged 25-40 years with type 1 diabetes. The chain uses TRBV9 and TRBJ2-5, with a weak D call TRBD2 (6 bases). The sequencing input was naive CD4+ T cells from blood. CDR3 bases: TGTGCCAGCAGAGCCACGGGGGATACTAATGGAGAGACCCAGTACTTC. Residues: CASRATGDTNGETQYF.